This record looks at one TCR beta chain sequence and its context. Its antigen is unknown. A read error may account for a junction end that differs from germline. CDR3 length: 11 residues. Per the germline V gene, CDR1 is MNHNS and CDR2 is SASEGT. The record originates from a study of cytomegalovirus exposure and HLA in healthy donors. PCR employed 60 Vbeta and 13 Jbeta primers. The table came from immunoSEQ multiplex PCR; TCRdb's copy has only in-frame clones and leaves some out. Its clone listing holds about 120,000 clones. Regarding the study as a whole: TCR beta chain V- and J-gene trimming was linked, in a later analysis, to a missense variant in DCLRE1C. In the analysis, some V segments, TRBV6-2 and TRBV6-3 included, were excluded as indistinguishable. Using a false discovery rate of 0.05, a later analysis showed that 15,000 to 20,000 TCR beta sequences were associated with HLA alleles. Reported findings show TCR beta sequences accurately forecast HLA-A and HLA-B alleles in most subjects.

Sequenced: PBMCs. The chain couples TRBV6-1 to TRBJ1-1; 7 positions agree with TRBD1. This clonotype originated in a young man in good health and CMV-seronegative. For the CDR3, the DNA is TGTGCCAGCGGTGAGACAGGGACGGCTTTCTTT. Protein product: CASGETGTAFF.